The 18 T cell receptor beta chains below come from one sample, sequenced in a study of a mutant IDH1 vaccine in newly diagnosed glioma. Regarding time point: week 35, safety follow-up. Topical imiquimod accompanied each vaccine dose, which consisted of 300 ug of mutant IDH1 20-mer peptide. The repertoire was sequenced with immunoSEQ multiplex PCR; TCRdb's copy has only in-frame clones and lacks some. The table includes about 32,000 clones, 81% detected once. No cognate antigen is known for these TCRs. This specimen consisted of PBMCs, obtained from a glioma patient whose treatment included an IDH1 peptide vaccine. The receptors here all came from a man between 25 and 39 years old with glioma.

The rearrangement uses TRBV28 and TRBJ2-2; D is perhaps TRBD1 (5 bases). V lost 4 bases and J lost 12, with 12 bases in between. CDR1 is MDHEN, CDR2 SYDVKM, per germline. The CDR3 has 12 residues. The CDR3 loop reads CASSSSGHQLFF. CDR3 nucleotide sequence: TGTGCCAGCAGTTCATCAGGGCACCAGCTGTTTTTT.

V is TRBV27 and J is TRBJ1-2; D might be TRBD1 (6 bases). The CDR3 covers 15 residues. Germline V lookup: CDR1 MNHEY, CDR2 SMNVEV (reference sequence). V lost 3 bases and J lost 3, with 14 bases in between. The CDR3 region has the DNA TGTGCCAGCAGTTTTTCCTCAGGGGTGGACTATGGCTACACCTTC. Amino acid sequence: CASSFSSGVDYGYTF.

This clone was observed a single time. This chain connects TRBV7-9 to TRBJ1-2; maybe TRBD1 (5 bases). CDR1 is SEHNR and CDR2 is FQNEAQ in the germline V gene (reference sequence). CDR3 length: 17 residues. The V end lost 5 bases, the J end lost 5 bases, and 24 bases lay between the germline ends. The CDR3 sequence is CASSAHPVGGRGYGYTF. The CDR3, as DNA: TGTGCCAGCAGCGCTCACCCTGTCGGGGGTCGGGGTTATGGCTACACCTTC.

The chain employs TRBV6-1 and TRBJ1-2; D is undetermined. Trimming pared 4 bases from V and 5 bases from J, leaving 8 bases between. This CDR3 comprises 12 residues. Germline loops: CDR1 MNHNS, CDR2 SASEGT. CDR3 residues: CASSATAYGYTF. As DNA, the CDR3 is TGTGCCAGCAGTGCTACGGCTTATGGCTACACCTTC.

This sequence joins TRBV14 and TRBJ2-3; TRBD1 or TRBD2 may be the D gene (5 bases each). V lost 3 bases, J lost 2 bases, and 12 bases lay in between. CDR1 and CDR2 (germline): SGHDN, FVKESK. The CDR3 has 15 residues. CDR3 in DNA: TGTGCCAGCAGCCAGTGGGGGTTTATCACAGATACGCAGTATTTT. This encodes CASSQWGFITDTQYF.

This chain connects TRBV10-3 to TRBJ2-1; weak D call: TRBD2 (5 bases). V was cut by 7 bases and J by 13 bases, with 20 bases left in between. This CDR3 comprises 13 residues. The germline V gene encodes CDR1 ENHRY and CDR2 SYGVKD. The DNA for the CDR3 is TGTGCCATCAAAAACCCCCCGCGGGTCCTACAGTTCTTC. Protein: CAIKNPPRVLQFF.

The chain has TRBV5-1 and TRBJ2-1; D is perhaps TRBD1 (6 bases). The CDR3 spans 18 residues. Trimming stripped 4 bases from V and 0 bases from J, with 20 bases between. CDR1 is SGHRS, CDR2 YFSETQ, per germline. The CDR3 region is CASSEHGQREISYNEQFF. The CDR3 DNA reads as TGCGCCAGCAGCGAACACGGACAGAGAGAGATCTCCTACAATGAGCAGTTCTTC.

The chain is built from TRBV5-5 and TRBJ2-5, with no clear D. Trimming stripped 0 bases from V and 3 bases from J, with 9 bases between. Germline V lookup: CDR1 SGHKS, CDR2 YYEKEE (reference sequence). The CDR3 runs to 14 residues. The CDR3 nucleotides are TGTGCCAGCAGCTTGGACCCCAACGAAGAGACCCAGTACTTC. The encoded protein is CASSLDPNEETQYF.

This chain joins TRBV7-8 and TRBJ1-1; D is unresolved. CDR1 is SGHVS and CDR2 is FQNEAQ in the germline V gene. The CDR3 consists of 13 residues. V gave up 1 base and J gave up 4 bases, with 7 bases separating them. CDR3 bases: TGTGCCAGCAGCTTAGAGCTGGGCACTGAAGCTTTCTTT. Translated: CASSLELGTEAFF.

The V gene is TRBV5-8, the J gene TRBJ1-1; possible D gene TRBD1, 5 bases. The CDR3 is 14 amino acids. The V gene's germline CDR1 is SGHTS and CDR2 YDEGEE. Trimming stripped 4 bases from V and 1 base from J, with 11 bases between. The DNA for the CDR3 is TGTGCCAGCAGCCCGTGGGACCGGAACACTGAAGCTTTCTTT. It translates to CASSPWDRNTEAFF.

This rearrangement joins TRBV19 to TRBJ1-1; no firm D call. Germline V CDR1 and CDR2: LNHDA, SQIVND (reference sequence). The CDR3 contains 14 residues. Trimming stripped 4 bases from V and 0 bases from J, with 9 bases between. CDR3 protein: CASSSDHMNTEAFF. The CDR3 nucleotides are TGTGCCAGTAGTAGCGATCACATGAACACTGAAGCTTTCTTT.

The rearrangement uses TRBV10-2 and TRBJ2-7; the match to TRBD1 covers 8 bases. CDR3 length: 15 residues. J gave up 6 bases and V 1 base, and 8 bases lay outside the gene matches. Germline V CDR1 and CDR2: WSHSY, SAAADI. The CDR3 is CASSEFGRGRLEQYF. CDR3 DNA: TGCGCCAGCAGTGAGTTCGGCAGGGGGCGCCTCGAGCAGTACTTC.

The V call is TRBV9, the J call TRBJ2-3; TRBD1 might be the D (6 bases). CDR1 is SGDLS and CDR2 is YYNGEE in the germline V gene. V was pared by 4 bases and J by 9 bases, with 12 bases between. CDR3 length: 12 residues. CDR3 loop: CASSFGDMTQYF. The CDR3 bases are TGTGCCAGCAGCTTCGGGGACATGACGCAGTATTTT.

The chain carries TRBV2 and TRBJ2-7; 7 bases are a match to TRBD2. V gave up 7 bases and J gave up 6 bases; unmatched junction bases: 12. Germline V lookup: CDR1 SNHLY, CDR2 FYNNEI. This CDR3 region has 14 residues. The chain's CDR3 is CASTEGEGRGEQYF. The CDR3 coding sequence is TGTGCCAGCACCGAAGGGGAGGGTCGGGGCGAGCAGTACTTC. The full variable domain, completed using reference TRBV2 and TRBJ2-7, is EPEVTQTPSHQVTQMGQEVILRCVPISNHLYFYWYRQILGQKVEFLVSFYNNEISEKSEIFDDQFSVERPDGSNFTLKIRSTKLEDSAMYFCASTEGEGRGEQYFGPGTRLTVT.

The V call is TRBV5-4, the J call TRBJ1-3; D is uncertain. The CDR3 runs 13 residues. Trimming left V 2 bases short and J 0 bases short, with 3 bases between. Germline V gives CDR1 SGHNT, CDR2 YYREEE (reference sequence). The CDR3 region is CASSFPSGNTIYF. DNA for the CDR3: TGTGCCAGCAGCTTCCCCTCTGGAAACACCATATATTTT.

DNA of the CDR3: TGTGCCAGTAGTTCAAACGGTGGACTTAGCAATCAGCCCCAGCATTTT. Protein sequence: CASSSNGGLSNQPQHF. The chain couples TRBV19 to TRBJ1-5; D is ambiguous. Trimming shortened V by 5 bases and J by 0 bases, and 14 bases separated the two germline ends. The CDR3 runs to 16 residues. Germline CDR1 and CDR2: LNHDA and SQIVND (reference sequence).

J is TRBJ2-3 and V is TRBV7-9, with 9 bases aligning to TRBD2. The CDR3 covers 16 residues. V shed 0 bases, J shed 5 bases, and the junction held 6 bases outside the gene matches. Germline CDR1 reads SEHNR; CDR2 reads FQNEAQ (reference sequence). The CDR3 coding sequence is TGTGCCAGCAGCTTAGCGGCGCGGGAGGGAAAAGATACGCAGTATTTT. Protein sequence: CASSLAAREGKDTQYF.

This sequence joins TRBV5-6 and TRBJ2-7; either TRBD1 or TRBD2 may fit D (5 bases each). The CDR3 is made up of 15 amino acids. Per germline, CDR1 SGHDT and CDR2 YYEEEE. V lost 0 bases and J 3 bases, leaving 13 bases between the germline ends. The CDR3 loop reads CASSLGGFSSYEQYF. CDR3 in DNA: TGTGCCAGCAGCTTGGGGGGGTTTAGCAGCTACGAGCAGTACTTC.